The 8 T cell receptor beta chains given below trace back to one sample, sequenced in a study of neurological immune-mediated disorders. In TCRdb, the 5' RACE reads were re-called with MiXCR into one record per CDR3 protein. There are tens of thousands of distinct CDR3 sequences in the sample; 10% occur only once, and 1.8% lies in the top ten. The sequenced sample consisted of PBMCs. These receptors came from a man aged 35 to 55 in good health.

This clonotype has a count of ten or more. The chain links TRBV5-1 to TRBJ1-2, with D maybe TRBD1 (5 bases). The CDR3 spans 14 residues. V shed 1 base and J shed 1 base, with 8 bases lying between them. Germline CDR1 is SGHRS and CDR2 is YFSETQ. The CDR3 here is CASSLIGGNYGYTF. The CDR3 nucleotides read TGCGCCAGCAGCTTGATCGGGGGTAACTATGGCTACACCTTC.

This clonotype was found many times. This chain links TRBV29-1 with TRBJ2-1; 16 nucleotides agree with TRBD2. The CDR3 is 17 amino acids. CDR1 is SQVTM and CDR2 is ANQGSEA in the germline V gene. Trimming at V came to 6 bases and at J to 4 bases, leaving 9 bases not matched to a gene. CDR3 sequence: CSVVGLAGGSPYNEQFF. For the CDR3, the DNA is TGCAGCGTCGTGGGACTAGCGGGAGGGTCCCCTTACAATGAGCAGTTCTTC.

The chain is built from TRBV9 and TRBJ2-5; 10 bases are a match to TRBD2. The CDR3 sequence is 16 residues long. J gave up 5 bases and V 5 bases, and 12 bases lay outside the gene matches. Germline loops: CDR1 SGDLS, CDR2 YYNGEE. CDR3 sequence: CASRVLASGSHETQYF. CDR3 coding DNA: TGTGCCAGCAGAGTATTGGCTAGCGGGAGTCACGAGACCCAGTACTTC.

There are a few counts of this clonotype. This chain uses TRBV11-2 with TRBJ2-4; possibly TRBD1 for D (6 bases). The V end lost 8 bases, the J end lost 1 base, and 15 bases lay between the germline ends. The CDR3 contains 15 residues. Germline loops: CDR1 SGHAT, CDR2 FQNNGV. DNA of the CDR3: TGTGCCAGCGGACTCCAAACAGGGGCCAAAAACATTCAGTACTTC. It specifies CASGLQTGAKNIQYF.

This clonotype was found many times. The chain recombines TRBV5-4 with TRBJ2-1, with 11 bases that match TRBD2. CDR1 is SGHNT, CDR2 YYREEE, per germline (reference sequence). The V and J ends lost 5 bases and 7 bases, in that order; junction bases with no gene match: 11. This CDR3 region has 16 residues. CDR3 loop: CASSDRLAGSINEQFF. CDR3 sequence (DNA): TGTGCCAGCAGTGACCGACTAGCGGGGAGTATAAATGAGCAGTTCTTC.

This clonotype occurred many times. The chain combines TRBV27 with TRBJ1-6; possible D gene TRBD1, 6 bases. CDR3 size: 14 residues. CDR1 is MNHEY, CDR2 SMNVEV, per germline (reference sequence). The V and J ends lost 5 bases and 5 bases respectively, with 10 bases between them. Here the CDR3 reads CASSPRTDNSPLHF. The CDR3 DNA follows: TGTGCCAGCAGTCCGCGGACAGATAATTCACCCCTCCACTTT.

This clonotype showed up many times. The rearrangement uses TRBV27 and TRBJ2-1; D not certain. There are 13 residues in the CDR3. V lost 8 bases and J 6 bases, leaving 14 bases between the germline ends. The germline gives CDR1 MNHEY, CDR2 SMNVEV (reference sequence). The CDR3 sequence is CASSMASSNEQFF. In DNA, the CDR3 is TGTGCCAGCTCCATGGCCTCTTCCAATGAGCAGTTCTTC.

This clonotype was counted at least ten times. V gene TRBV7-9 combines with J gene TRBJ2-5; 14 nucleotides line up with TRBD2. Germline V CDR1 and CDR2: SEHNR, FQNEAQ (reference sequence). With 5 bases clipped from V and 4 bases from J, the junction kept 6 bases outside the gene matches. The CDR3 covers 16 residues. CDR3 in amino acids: CASSVGLAGVRETQYF. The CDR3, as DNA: TGTGCCAGCAGCGTGGGACTAGCGGGAGTCCGAGAGACCCAGTACTTC.